This is a list of T cell receptor beta chains from one sample in a study of beta chain features in type 1 diabetes. Method: immunoSEQ multiplex PCR; TCRdb's copy keeps in-frame clones and lacks some. The sample holds about 660,000 clones, about an eighth seen once. The sequencing input was naive CD4+ T cells from blood. These receptors were collected from a man between 18 and 35 years old with type 1 diabetes. The CDR3 runs from the conserved cysteine through the conserved F or W. Expanded clones get a size class; other rows say once, few or many, or leave the size out.

v_gene	abundance	j_gene	CDR3aa
TRBV7-2	few	TRBJ2-7	CASSITGTGGQLPYF
TRBV28	NA	TRBJ1-6	CASSSYGQSSYNSPLHF
TRBV6-1	NA	TRBJ2-5	CASPSGGETQYF
TRBV5-6	few	TRBJ1-5	CASSQGRFSNQPQHF
TRBV27	NA	TRBJ1-2	CAVWGTGGYGYTF
TRBV30	few	TRBJ1-1	CAWSVLRNTEAFF
TRBV27	NA	TRBJ2-3	CASSLSTGSDTQYF
TRBV7-2	few	TRBJ2-6	CASSLVDAAGANVLTF
TRBV29-1	NA	TRBJ1-2	CSVSGQEQSF
TRBV29-1	NA	TRBJ1-2	CSVGATGSGYTF
TRBV30	NA	TRBJ2-5	CAWSGDYQETQYF
TRBV4-2	few	TRBJ1-5	CASSQEGGQPQHF
TRBV7-8	NA	TRBJ1-6	CASSLEGNNSPLHF
TRBV4-1	few	TRBJ2-2	CASSQRGWTGELFF
TRBV6-4	few	TRBJ2-7	CASSDLRNSYEQYF
TRBV29-1	NA	NA	CSVSPGQGVHEQYF
TRBV30	few	TRBJ1-1	CAWSRGQGNTEAFF
TRBV6-6	NA	TRBJ1-5	CASSQQSAQHF
TRBV5-1	NA	TRBJ2-7	CASSTGQGLSSYEQYF
TRBV6-6	NA	TRBJ1-4	CASSERGIQEEKLFF
TRBV9	NA	TRBJ2-1	CASSPTREGYNEQFF
TRBV7-9	few	TRBJ1-5	CASSLEGHQPQHF
TRBV7-9	few	TRBJ2-5	CASSAQTGGQETQYF
TRBV4-1	few	TRBJ2-5	CASSRAGGWGETQYF
TRBV2	few	TRBJ1-1	CASTGQVNTEAFF
TRBV30	few	TRBJ2-1	CAWSPPRGISNEQFF
TRBV29-1	few	TRBJ2-1	CSVDPSGTGYNEQFF
TRBV4-3	NA	TRBJ2-5	CASSQDRREAQYF
TRBV11-2	NA	TRBJ2-5	CASSPRTARETQYF
TRBV5-1	few	TRBJ2-3	CASSIGLATSTDTQYF
TRBV7-9	NA	TRBJ2-2	CASSTGQGSTGELFF
TRBV4-1	NA	TRBJ2-1	CASSRKSGDGNEQFF
TRBV5-1	few	TRBJ1-1	CASSSGTLNTEAFF
TRBV14	NA	TRBJ1-6	CASSLRLGSPLHF
TRBV29-1	NA	TRBJ1-5	CSVGEYRDGSNQPQHF
TRBV5-1	few	TRBJ1-2	CASSFGGSDGYTF
TRBV7-6	few	TRBJ1-1	CASSFTWTGELDTEAFF
TRBV4-1	NA	TRBJ1-4	CASSQTGITNEKLFF
TRBV9	NA	TRBJ1-1	CASSVPEFEAFF
TRBV27	few	TRBJ2-5	CASSLGPGQGLETQYF
TRBV7-9	NA	TRBJ2-2	CASSLGEKVTGELFF
TRBV20-1	few	TRBJ2-7	CSATVSYEQYF
TRBV5-6	NA	TRBJ2-3	CASSLGPGTSTDTQYF
TRBV7-9	few	TRBJ1-1	CASRPPRQVNTEAFF
TRBV11-2	NA	TRBJ2-1	CASSFRLSSYNEQFF
TRBV9	NA	TRBJ2-7	CASSRGRASYEQYF
TRBV30	NA	TRBJ1-5	CASSRGQNQPQHF
TRBV10-3	NA	TRBJ2-6	CAISGIAGTSGANVLTF
TRBV7-2	NA	TRBJ1-6	CASSLGQKGAPLHF
TRBV7-9	once	TRBJ2-3	CASQGLSTDTQYF
TRBV4-3	NA	TRBJ1-2	CASSQVTGGGYGYTF
TRBV7-9	few	TRBJ1-2	CASSSSYPAIIYGYTF
TRBV30	NA	TRBJ2-5	CAWSVRSSSTGTQYF
TRBV4-3	few	NA	CASSQALDRGAYEQYF
TRBV14	NA	TRBJ1-3	CASSYLSYTSSGNTIYF
TRBV7-3	few	TRBJ1-1	CASSLWGNTEAFF